Shown below are 28 T cell receptor beta chains from a single sample sequenced in a study of cytomegalovirus exposure and HLA in healthy donors. PCR amplification relied on 60 Vbeta primers (plus 13 Jbeta primers). Profiling relied on immunoSEQ multiplex PCR, and the TCRdb table lists in-frame clones only, not all of them. The top ten hold around 4.9% of the sample, which has 150,000 to 200,000 clones, just under 85% seen once. Sequencing was performed on PBMCs. The receptors come from a girl between 5 and 17 years old in good health and CMV-seropositive.

This chain links TRBV11-2 with TRBJ2-2, with D possibly TRBD2 on 6 matching bases. The V and J ends lost 2 bases and 2 bases respectively, with 9 bases between them. CDR3 length: 15 amino acids. Germline V lookup: CDR1 SGHAT, CDR2 FQNNGV. The CDR3 coding sequence is TGTGCCAGCAGCTTAATTAGCGGAAACACCGGGGAGCTGTTTTTT. Its translation is CASSLISGNTGELFF. Complete variable domain (other parts from reference TRBV11-2 and TRBJ2-2): EAGVAQSPRYKIIEKRQSVAFWCNPISGHATLYWYQQILGQGPKLLIQFQNNGVVDDSQLPKDRFSAERLKGVDSTLKIQPAKLEDSAVYLCASSLISGNTGELFFGEGSRLTVL.

In DNA form, the CDR3 reads TGCGCCAGCAGCTTCGATATAGCGGGGAGCTCCTACAATGAGCAGTTCTTC. This translates into CASSFDIAGSSYNEQFF. The genes are TRBV5-1 and TRBJ2-1, with 8 bases aligning to TRBD2. Trimming at V came to 2 bases and at J to 0 bases, leaving 7 bases not matched to a gene. This CDR3 spans 17 amino acids. CDR1 is SGHRS and CDR2 is YFSETQ in the germline V gene.

The genes are TRBV7-9 and TRBJ1-2, with 8 bases matching TRBD1. After removal of 6 bases from V and 2 bases from J, the junction contained 14 bases not matched to a gene. This CDR3 is built from 17 residues. Germline V lookup: CDR1 SEHNR, CDR2 FQNEAQ (reference sequence). The CDR3 here is CASRENIGQGSNYGYTF. CDR3 in DNA: TGTGCCAGCAGAGAAAATATAGGACAGGGTTCGAACTATGGCTACACCTTC.

The genes are TRBV27 and TRBJ2-3, with 9 bases lining up with TRBD1. The CDR3 consists of 15 residues. With 4 bases clipped from V and 1 base from J, the junction kept 3 bases outside the gene matches. The germline V gene encodes CDR1 MNHEY and CDR2 SMNVEV (reference sequence). For the CDR3, the DNA is TGTGCCAGCAGTTCGTGGACAGGGGGCACAGATACGCAGTATTTT. Its protein is CASSSWTGGTDTQYF.

The rearrangement joins TRBV4-1 to TRBJ2-1; weak D call: TRBD2 (5 bases). Trimming pared 4 bases from V and 0 bases from J, leaving 13 bases between. The CDR3 runs to 16 residues. Germline V lookup: CDR1 MGHRA, CDR2 YSYEKL. CDR3 residues: CASSPRGAGSYNEQFF. The CDR3 coding sequence is TGCGCCAGCAGCCCTCGGGGAGCTGGCTCCTACAATGAGCAGTTCTTC.

V usage is TRBV13 and J usage is TRBJ2-7; 7 nucleotides match TRBD1. The germline CDR1 and CDR2 sequences are PRHDT and FYEKMQ (reference sequence). The CDR3 consists of 16 residues. Trimming at V came to 4 bases and at J to 3 bases, leaving 12 bases not matched to a gene. The CDR3 region is CASSYAGGRVGYEQYF. CDR3 sequence (DNA): TGTGCCAGCAGCTATGCAGGGGGTAGAGTGGGCTACGAGCAGTACTTC.

The chain links TRBV5-4 to TRBJ2-1; 11 bases are a match to TRBD2. The length of the CDR3 is 15 residues. Germline V CDR1 and CDR2: SGHNT, YYREEE (reference sequence). With 4 bases clipped from V and 6 bases from J, the junction kept 6 bases outside the gene matches. The CDR3 sequence: CASSSLAGGINEQFF. In DNA, the CDR3 is TGTGCCAGCAGCAGCCTAGCGGGGGGAATCAATGAGCAGTTCTTC.

This chain uses TRBV7-9 with TRBJ1-5; D is possibly TRBD1 (5 bases). Trimming shortened V by 7 bases and J by 6 bases, and 10 bases separated the two germline ends. The CDR3 is 12 amino acids. In germline, CDR1 is SEHNR, CDR2 FQNEAQ (reference sequence). As DNA, the CDR3 is TGTGCCAGCACCTTGGGGCTTCAGCCCCAGCATTTT. Translation gives CASTLGLQPQHF.

The V call is TRBV9, the J call TRBJ2-7, with 8 bases aligning to TRBD2. Losses at the gene ends were 0 bases for V and 4 bases for J; bases not matched to a gene: 6. CDR1 is SGDLS, CDR2 YYNGEE, per germline. The CDR3 is 15 amino acids. The DNA of the CDR3 is TGTGCCAGCAGCGTAGGAGCGGGGGCCGGGTACGAGCAGTACTTC. The encoded protein is CASSVGAGAGYEQYF. The whole variable domain, remainder taken from reference TRBV9 and TRBJ2-7, is DSGVTQTPKHLITATGQRVTLRCSPRSGDLSVYWYQQSLDQGLQFLIQYYNGEERAKGNILERFSAQQFPDLHSELNLSSLELGDSALYFCASSVGAGAGYEQYFGPGTRLTVT.

This clone was counted once. This sequence joins TRBV12-2 and TRBJ1-1; TRBD1 was called by the table and not checked on the DNA. TRBV12-2 is classified as a pseudogene. The CDR3 runs to 16 residues. The CDR3 DNA reads TGTGCAAGTCGCCCCCGGGACAGGGGGCGCGGCACTGAAGCTTTCTTT. This encodes CASRPRDRGRGTEAFF.

This clone turned up a few times. This rearrangement joins TRBV6-4 to TRBJ2-1; possible D gene TRBD2, 6 bases. V was shortened by 5 bases and J by 7 bases, with 18 bases between the two germline ends. Germline CDR1 MRHNA, CDR2 SNTAGT. The CDR3 runs 15 residues. CDR3 nucleotide sequence: TGTGCCAGCAGTTCTACTGACTCCAGCGGGAATGAGCAGTTCTTC. The encoded protein is CASSSTDSSGNEQFF.

The V gene is TRBV19, the J gene TRBJ1-5; D gene ambiguous. V lost 4 bases to trimming and J lost 3 bases, with 13 bases between them. The germline V gene encodes CDR1 LNHDA and CDR2 SQIVND (reference sequence). This CDR3 spans 15 amino acids. CDR3 bases: TGTGCCAGTAGTAGCAGGTTACCCATCAATCAGCCCCAGCATTTT. It translates to CASSSRLPINQPQHF.

This chain connects TRBV6-6 to TRBJ1-1; D is unresolved. The CDR3 runs 10 residues. Trimming stripped 10 bases from V and 1 base from J, with 4 bases between. CDR1 and CDR2 (germline): MNHNY, SVGAGI (reference sequence). The CDR3 loop is CATQNTEAFF. The CDR3 coding sequence is TGTGCCACCCAGAACACTGAAGCTTTCTTT.

The chain joins TRBV30 to TRBJ1-3; no clear D. Germline V gene lookup returns CDR1 GTSNPN and CDR2 SVGIG (reference sequence). This CDR3 is built from 15 residues. V was trimmed by 3 bases and J by 0 bases, leaving 12 bases between them. The CDR3 nucleotides read TGTGCCTGGAGCCCCCCCGGACTCTCTGGAAACACCATATATTTT. Translation: CAWSPPGLSGNTIYF. Combining the CDR3 with reference TRBV30 and TRBJ1-3 gives the whole variable domain SQTIHQWPATLVQPVGSPLSLECTVEGTSNPNLYWYRQAAGRGLQLLFYSVGIGQISSEVPQNLSASRPQDRQFILSSKKLLLSDSGFYLCAWSPPGLSGNTIYFGEGSWLTVV.

The chain links TRBV7-9 to TRBJ1-1; D may be TRBD1 (6 bases). The CDR3 extends over 15 amino acids. Per the germline V gene, CDR1 is SEHNR and CDR2 is FQNEAQ (reference sequence). The V and J ends lost 4 bases and 4 bases respectively, with 16 bases between them. The DNA for the CDR3 is TGTGCCAGCAGCTATAGTACAGGGTTGAGCACTGAAGCTTTCTTT. Translation: CASSYSTGLSTEAFF.

The count of this clone is one. The CDR3 DNA sequence: TGTGCCAGCAGCCGGGACAGGGGAGCCTACGAGCAGTACTTC. It translates to CASSRDRGAYEQYF. The chain recombines TRBV11-2 with TRBJ2-7, with 10 bases that match TRBD1. This CDR3 region has 14 residues. V trimming: 5 bases; J trimming: 2 bases; junction bases outside the gene matches: 3. Germline V CDR1 and CDR2: SGHAT, FQNNGV.

In this sample, this clone turned up once. The chain recombines TRBV29-1 with TRBJ1-3, with a tentative D call TRBD1 (5 bases). Germline-derived CDR1 and CDR2 are SQVTM and ANQGSEA. Trimming took 5 bases from V and 0 from J, leaving 14 bases between them. This CDR3 region has 15 residues. The CDR3 sequence: CSVTTVPISGNTIYF. CDR3 bases: TGCAGCGTTACGACAGTGCCTATCTCTGGAAACACCATATATTTT.

The chain combines TRBV20-1 with TRBJ2-1; D is ambiguous. Germline-derived CDR1 and CDR2 are DFQATT and SNEGSKA (reference sequence). Trimming shortened V by 0 bases and J by 10 bases, and 7 bases separated the two germline ends. The CDR3 is 11 residues long. As DNA, the CDR3 is TGCAGTGCTAGAGATCGCCGGGAGCAGTTCTTC. Its protein is CSARDRREQFF.

In regard to this clone: The junction and the germline gene differ at one end; a read error may be behind it. Different DNA sequences within this sample yield the same CDR3. The V and J genes are TRBV2 and TRBJ2-3; 7 positions agree with TRBD1. The CDR3 has 15 amino acids. Germline V CDR1 and CDR2: SNHLY, FYNNEI. The CDR3 loop reads CASSAGTASTDTQYF. The CDR3 DNA reads as TGTGCCAGCAGTGCCGGGACAGCGAGCACAGATACACAGTATTTT.

V gene TRBV5-6 combines with J gene TRBJ1-2; D ambiguous. Germline V gene sequence: CDR1 SGHDT, CDR2 YYEEEE. Trimming cost V 5 bases and J 0 bases, with 20 bases left between them. CDR3 length: 17 residues. CDR3 sequence: CASRNPGITRSNYGYTF. CDR3 in DNA: TGTGCCAGCAGGAATCCAGGTATCACCCGATCTAACTATGGCTACACCTTC.

This sequence joins TRBV6-5 and TRBJ1-1; D is unclear. V lost 0 bases, J lost 4 bases, and 12 bases lay in between. Germline V gene sequence: CDR1 MNHEY, CDR2 SVGAGI. This CDR3 has 15 amino acids. The CDR3 sequence: CASSYSSQAVTEAFF. The CDR3 DNA follows: TGTGCCAGCAGTTACTCATCCCAGGCAGTCACTGAAGCTTTCTTT.

The rearrangement uses TRBV5-4 and TRBJ2-7, with D tentatively TRBD1 (6 bases). V was shortened by 0 bases and J by 3 bases, with 19 bases between the two germline ends. Per the germline V gene, CDR1 is SGHNT and CDR2 is YYREEE (reference sequence). The CDR3 contains 17 residues. CDR3 bases: TGTGCCAGCAGCTTGGGGCCTGGGCAGGGGATTGTCTACGAGCAGTACTTC. Its protein is CASSLGPGQGIVYEQYF.

The genes are TRBV2 and TRBJ1-5, with 7 bases aligning to TRBD1. The CDR3 sequence is 13 residues long. V was pared by 6 bases and J by 7 bases, with 6 bases of the junction left unmatched. The germline V gene encodes CDR1 SNHLY and CDR2 FYNNEI. In nucleotides, the CDR3 is TGTGCCAGCAGGCGGGACAGTGGGCAGCCCCAGCATTTT. This encodes CASRRDSGQPQHF.

The count of this clone is one. This rearrangement joins TRBV10-1 to TRBJ2-1; TRBD2 is a possible D gene (6 bases). V lost 5 bases, J lost 1 base, and 12 bases lay in between. Germline V gene sequence: CDR1 WNHNN, CDR2 SYGVQD (reference sequence). CDR3 length equals 15 residues. CDR3 in amino acids: CASSRSGRSYNEQFF. DNA of the CDR3: TGCGCCAGCAGTCGATCGGGGAGGTCCTACAATGAGCAGTTCTTC.

This chain joins TRBV2 and TRBJ1-1; unclear D gene. The germline CDR1 and CDR2 sequences are SNHLY and FYNNEI. This CDR3 comprises 13 residues. Trimming took off 6 bases at V and 4 bases at J, with 12 bases between the two ends. CDR3 amino acids: CASRWEGATEAFF. Written as DNA, the CDR3 is TGTGCCAGCAGGTGGGAGGGAGCCACTGAAGCTTTCTTT.

The CDR3 DNA follows: TGTGCCAGCAGTGCGGAACGGGGTAGCAATCAGCCCCAGCATTTT. Translated: CASSAERGSNQPQHF. The chain employs TRBV28 and TRBJ1-5, with D hard to call. Trimming shortened V by 5 bases and J by 0 bases, and 11 bases separated the two germline ends. The CDR3 extends over 15 amino acids. The V gene's germline CDR1 is MDHEN and CDR2 SYDVKM.

The rearrangement links TRBV6-5 to TRBJ2-7; weak D call: TRBD2 (5 bases). Between the trimmed V and J ends, which lost 0 bases and 6 bases, there was a span of 6 bases. This CDR3 has 12 amino acids. CDR1 and CDR2 from the germline V gene are MNHEY and SVGAGI. The CDR3: CASSYSGVEQYF. CDR3 bases: TGTGCCAGCAGTTACTCCGGGGTCGAGCAGTACTTC.

The chain is built from TRBV12-5 and TRBJ1-2; no reliable D call. Per germline, CDR1 LGHNT and CDR2 FRNRAP. V was clipped by 0 bases and J by 4 bases, with 9 bases between them. The CDR3 has 14 residues. The CDR3 region is CASGLVGRFYGYTF. The CDR3 DNA follows: TGTGCTAGTGGTTTGGTTGGCAGGTTCTATGGCTACACCTTC.